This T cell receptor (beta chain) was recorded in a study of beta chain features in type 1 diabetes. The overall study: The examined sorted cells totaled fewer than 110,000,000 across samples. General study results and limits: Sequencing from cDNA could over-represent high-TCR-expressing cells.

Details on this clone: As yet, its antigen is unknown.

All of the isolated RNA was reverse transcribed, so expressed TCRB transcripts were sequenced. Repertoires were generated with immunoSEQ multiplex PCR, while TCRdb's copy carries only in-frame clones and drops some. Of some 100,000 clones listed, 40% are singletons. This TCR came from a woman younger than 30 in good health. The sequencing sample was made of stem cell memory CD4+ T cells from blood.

The CDR3 DNA reads as TGTGCCAGCAGCCCAATGCGGCCCAGCGACGAGCAGTACTTC. This translates into CASSPMRPSDEQYF. This rearrangement joins TRBV5-4 to TRBJ2-7; D gene ambiguous. CDR1 and CDR2 from the germline V gene are SGHNT and YYREEE (reference sequence). The CDR3 spans 14 residues. Trimming stripped 4 bases from V and 5 bases from J, with 16 bases between.